This note documents a single T cell receptor beta chain sequence. The target antigen is unknown. This entry belongs to a study of T cells in Graves' hyperthyroidism and ophthalmopathy. Study-wide findings and caveats: Ophthalmopathy, as predicted by the model, came a median approximately 6.5 months after the prediction. Ophthalmopathy and stable hyperthyroidism were separated by a 13 V-J model. Blood also held most thyroid clonotypes expanded beyond 0.001.

From germline, CDR1 is MGHDK and CDR2 SYGVNS. The germline V and J ends were trimmed by 6 bases and 0 bases, with 12 bases remaining between them. The CDR3 has 15 residues. Regions amplified from RNA transcripts were the TCR beta CDR3 regions. The TCR CDR3 first-round RT-PCR relied on the HTBI primer set. One entry per CDR3 protein results from TCRdb running MiXCR on the multiplex PCR reads. The table includes around 360,000 distinct CDR3 sequences, roughly 15% detected once. The chain employs TRBV25-1 and TRBJ1-5, with TRBD1 as a possible D gene (5 bases). Material for sequencing was blood. This sequence originates from a woman in her sixties or seventies with Graves' ophthalmopathy. The CDR3 sequence: CASSQDSTSNQPQHF. CDR3 DNA: TGTGCCAGCAGCCAAGACAGCACTAGCAATCAGCCCCAGCATTTT.